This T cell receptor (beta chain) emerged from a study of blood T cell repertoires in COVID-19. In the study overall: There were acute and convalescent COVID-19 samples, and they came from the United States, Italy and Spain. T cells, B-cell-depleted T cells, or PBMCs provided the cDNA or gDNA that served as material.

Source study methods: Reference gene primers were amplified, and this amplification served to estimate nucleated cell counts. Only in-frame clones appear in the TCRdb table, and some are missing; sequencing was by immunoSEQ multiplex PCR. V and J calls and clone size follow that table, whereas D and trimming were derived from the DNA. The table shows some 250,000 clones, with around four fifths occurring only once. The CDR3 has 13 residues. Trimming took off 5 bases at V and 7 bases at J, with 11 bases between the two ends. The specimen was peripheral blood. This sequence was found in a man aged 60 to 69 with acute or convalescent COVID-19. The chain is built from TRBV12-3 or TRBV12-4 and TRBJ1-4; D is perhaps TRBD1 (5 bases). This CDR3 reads CASSPGHGEKLFF. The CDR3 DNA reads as TGTGCCAGCAGTCCTGGACACGGTGAAAAACTGTTTTTT.